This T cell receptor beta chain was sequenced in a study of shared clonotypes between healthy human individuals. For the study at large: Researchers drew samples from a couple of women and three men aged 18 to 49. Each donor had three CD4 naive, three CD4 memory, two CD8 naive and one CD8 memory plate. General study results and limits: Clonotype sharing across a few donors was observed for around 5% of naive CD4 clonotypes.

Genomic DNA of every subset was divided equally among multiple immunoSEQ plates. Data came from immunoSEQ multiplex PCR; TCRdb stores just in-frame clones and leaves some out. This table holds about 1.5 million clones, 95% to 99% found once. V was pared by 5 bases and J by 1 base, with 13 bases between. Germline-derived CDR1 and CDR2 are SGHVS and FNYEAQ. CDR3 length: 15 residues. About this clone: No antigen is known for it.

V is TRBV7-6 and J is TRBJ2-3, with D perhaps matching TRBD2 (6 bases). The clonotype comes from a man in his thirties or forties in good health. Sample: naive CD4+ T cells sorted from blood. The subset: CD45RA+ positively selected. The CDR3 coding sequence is TGTGCCAGCAGCCCGTGGCTAGCGCGCACAGATACGCAGTATTTT. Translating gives CASSPWLARTDTQYF.